These 29 T cell receptor beta chains originate from one sample sequenced in a study of cytomegalovirus exposure and HLA in healthy donors. The PCR used 60 Vbeta and 13 Jbeta primers. Some clones are missing from TCRdb's copy, which holds only in-frame ones; the method was immunoSEQ multiplex PCR. Among 100,000 to 150,000 clones listed, 60% to 80% were seen once. Specimen: PBMCs. The receptors originated from a male donor in good health and CMV-seronegative.

This sequence joins TRBV5-1 and TRBJ2-1, with TRBD1 identical over 7 bases. There are 14 residues in the CDR3. With 0 bases clipped from V and 9 bases from J, the junction kept 6 bases outside the gene matches. CDR1 and CDR2 (germline): SGHRS, YFSETQ. The CDR3 loop reads CASSLVRGSGEQFF. The CDR3 bases are TGCGCCAGCAGCTTGGTCAGGGGGTCGGGTGAGCAGTTCTTC.

As to this clone: Germline is not matched at one junction end, which may reflect a read error. The same CDR3 arises from other DNA sequences in this sample as well. This chain links TRBV10-3 with TRBJ1-1, with 7 nucleotides matching TRBD1. The CDR3 is made up of 13 amino acids. CDR1 ENHRY and CDR2 SYGVKD come from the germline V gene. CDR3 coding DNA: TGCGCCACTCAGTACAGGGGCGACACTGAAGCTTTCTTT. It translates to CATQYRGDTEAFF.

The chain combines TRBV4-3 with TRBJ2-1; 13 bases fit TRBD2. J was trimmed by 7 bases and V by 1 base; bases with no gene match: 7. CDR3 length equals 17 residues. The germline V gene encodes CDR1 LGHNA and CDR2 YSLEER. The CDR3 region is CASSQAHGTSGANEQFF. CDR3 DNA sequence: TGCGCCAGCAGCCAAGCGCACGGGACTAGCGGGGCGAATGAGCAGTTCTTC.

Of note for this clone: One junction end disagrees with the germline gene, perhaps due to a read error. This chain uses TRBV7-9 with TRBJ2-7, with D possibly TRBD1 on 6 matching bases. CDR3 length: 14 amino acids. The germline V gene encodes CDR1 SEHNR and CDR2 FQNEAQ (reference sequence). This CDR3 reads CVSRHRDTSYEQYF. The CDR3 DNA is TGTGTCAGCAGGCACCGGGACACGTCCTACGAGCAGTACTTC.

This sequence joins TRBV5-1 and TRBJ2-5, with D possibly TRBD1 on 6 matching bases. The CDR3 is 15 amino acids. Germline V gives CDR1 SGHRS, CDR2 YFSETQ. Trimming stripped 3 bases from V and 4 bases from J, with 16 bases between. The CDR3 spells CASSSYRVTGETQYF. Written as DNA, the CDR3 is TGCGCCAGCAGCTCATACAGGGTGACGGGAGAGACCCAGTACTTC.

V gene TRBV18 combines with J gene TRBJ1-1, with TRBD1 identical over 8 bases. The CDR3 covers 15 residues. Germline V gene data show CDR1 as KGHSH and CDR2 as LQKENI. J lost 0 bases, V lost 3 bases, and 3 bases had no gene match. The CDR3 DNA follows: TGTGCCAGCTCACCTGGACAGGGTGTGAACACTGAAGCTTTCTTT. It is translated as CASSPGQGVNTEAFF.

This rearrangement joins TRBV15 to TRBJ1-1; 8 bases line up with TRBD1. After removal of 6 bases from V and 6 bases from J, the junction contained 12 bases not matched to a gene. The CDR3 is 15 amino acids. The V gene's germline CDR1 is LNHNV and CDR2 YYDKDF (reference sequence). CDR3 sequence: CATSPTMDRVAEAFF. The CDR3, as DNA: TGTGCCACCAGTCCTACCATGGACAGGGTTGCTGAAGCTTTCTTT. Together with reference TRBV15 and TRBJ1-1, the CDR3 gives the full variable domain: DAMVIQNPRYQVTQFGKPVTLSCSQTLNHNVMYWYQQKSSQAPKLLFHYYDKDFNNEADTPDNFQSRRPNTSFCFLDIRSPGLGDTAMYLCATSPTMDRVAEAFFGQGTRLTVV.

This clone was seen a handful of times. The rearrangement joins TRBV6-1 to TRBJ1-1, with a possible D match to TRBD1 (5 bases). Trimming took off 1 base at V and 3 bases at J, with 6 bases between the two ends. CDR3 size: 13 residues. Germline CDR1 MNHNS, CDR2 SASEGT. CDR3: CASSEGGDTEAFF. In nucleotides, the CDR3 is TGTGCCAGCAGTGAAGGGGGCGACACTGAAGCTTTCTTT.

The chain links TRBV7-2 to TRBJ2-7, with D possibly matching TRBD2 (5 bases). Trimming removed 2 bases at V and 5 bases at J, with 16 bases between. There are 15 residues in the CDR3. The germline gives CDR1 SGHTA, CDR2 FQGNSA. Here the CDR3 DNA reads TGTGCCAGCAGCTTAAGGCCGGGGTCCGTGGACGAGCAGTACTTC. This translates into CASSLRPGSVDEQYF.

The chain recombines TRBV5-4 with TRBJ1-2, with 11 bases identical to TRBD1. This CDR3 has 15 residues. Trimming took 0 bases from V and 4 from J; bases not matched to a gene: 2. In germline, CDR1 is SGHNT, CDR2 YYREEE (reference sequence). The chain's CDR3 is CASSLEGTGGYGYTF. The DNA for the CDR3 is TGTGCCAGCAGCTTGGAAGGGACAGGGGGCTATGGCTACACCTTC. Filled out from reference TRBV5-4 and TRBJ1-2, the complete variable domain reads ETGVTQSPTHLIKTRGQQVTLRCSSQSGHNTVSWYQQALGQGPQFIFQYYREEENGRGNFPPRFSGLQFPNYSSELNVNALELDDSALYLCASSLEGTGGYGYTFGSGTRLTVV.

The V call is TRBV4-2, the J call TRBJ2-7; 7 bases line up with TRBD1. CDR3 size: 15 residues. V gave up 0 bases and J gave up 2 bases; unmatched junction bases: 4. The germline V gene encodes CDR1 LGHNA and CDR2 YNFKEQ. As DNA, the CDR3 is TGTGCCAGCAGCCAAGAACTCACAGGGGCCTACGAGCAGTACTTC. This translates into CASSQELTGAYEQYF.

The chain recombines TRBV9 with TRBJ2-2; TRBD2 matches at 9 bases. Germline assignment: CDR1 SGDLS and CDR2 YYNGEE. CDR3 length equals 15 residues. With V trimmed by 4 bases and J by 7 bases, 8 bases remained unmatched. The CDR3 DNA is TGTGCCAGCAGCATACGGACTAGCGTCAACGGGGAGCTGTTTTTT. It encodes CASSIRTSVNGELFF.

The V call is TRBV6-6, the J call TRBJ1-5; D gene unclear. Trimming pared 5 bases from V and 3 bases from J, leaving 14 bases between. This CDR3 spans 15 amino acids. The V gene's germline CDR1 is MNHNY and CDR2 SVGAGI (reference sequence). Here the CDR3 DNA reads TGTGCCAGCAGTGACCCTGCAGGCGTCAATCAGCCCCAGCATTTT. This sequence encodes CASSDPAGVNQPQHF.

This chain connects TRBV7-3 to TRBJ2-1, with TRBD1 as a possible D gene (5 bases). CDR3 size: 15 residues. From germline, CDR1 is SGHTA and CDR2 FQGTGA. Trimming stripped 3 bases from V and 0 bases from J, with 9 bases between. CDR3 coding DNA: TGTGCCAGCAGCTTCGACAGAAGCTCCTACAATGAGCAGTTCTTC. This codes for CASSFDRSSYNEQFF.

This chain connects TRBV2 to TRBJ2-5, with 9 bases aligning to TRBD1. The J call is in doubt because the DNA end fits TRBJ2-7 better. CDR1 SNHLY and CDR2 FYNNEI come from the germline V gene. This CDR3 spans 15 amino acids. CDR3 sequence reads: CASREDRGGSYEQYF. The DNA for the CDR3 is TGTGCCAGCAGAGAGGACAGGGGAGGTTCCTACGAGCAGTACTTC.

The rearrangement uses TRBV11-1 and TRBJ2-7, with unresolved D. CDR1 SGHAT and CDR2 FQDESV come from the germline V gene (reference sequence). The CDR3 is 12 residues long. Trimming removed 5 bases from V and 0 bases from J, with 5 bases in between. The chain's CDR3 is CASSPSSYEQYF. For the CDR3, the DNA is TGTGCCAGCAGCCCCAGCTCCTACGAGCAGTACTTC.

The rearrangement links TRBV6-5 to TRBJ2-4, with D possibly being TRBD1 (5 bases). The V gene lost 8 bases and the J gene lost 0 bases, with 11 bases spanning the gap. Germline loops: CDR1 MNHEY, CDR2 SVGAGI. CDR3 length: 14 residues. CDR3 sequence: CASRDSVAKNIQYF. CDR3 nucleotide sequence: TGTGCCAGCCGAGACAGCGTAGCCAAAAACATTCAGTACTTC.

J is TRBJ2-3 and V is TRBV6-5; a weak D match, TRBD2 (6 bases). The V end was cut by 0 bases, the J end by 4 bases, with 14 bases between. This CDR3 spans 16 amino acids. CDR1 is MNHEY, CDR2 SVGAGI, per germline. CDR3 loop: CASSYSSGEVADTQYF. The CDR3 DNA reads as TGTGCCAGCAGTTACTCGTCGGGGGAGGTCGCAGATACGCAGTATTTT.

The gene calls are TRBV5-6 and TRBJ1-6; 7 bases align to TRBD1. The germline gives CDR1 SGHDT, CDR2 YYEEEE. V trimming: 6 bases; J trimming: 13 bases; junction bases outside the gene matches: 10. CDR3 size: 13 residues. The CDR3 bases are TGTGCCAGCAACCGACAGGGACCGGTCCCCCTCCACTTT. Its protein is CASNRQGPVPLHF.

This clone was seen a few times. This chain connects TRBV21-1 to TRBJ2-1; TRBD1 was called by the table and not checked on the DNA. TRBV21-1 is annotated as a pseudogene. CDR3 size: 12 residues. CDR3 region: CASRAGDTKQFF. The DNA for the CDR3 is TGTGCCAGCAGGGCCGGGGACACCAAGCAGTTCTTC.

The V gene is TRBV14, the J gene TRBJ1-1, with a tentative D call TRBD1 (5 bases). The length of the CDR3 is 16 residues. V lost 0 bases, J lost 4 bases, and 15 bases lay in between. The V gene's germline CDR1 is SGHDN and CDR2 FVKESK. This CDR3 is CASSQDPGPGVTEAFF. The DNA for the CDR3 is TGTGCCAGCAGCCAAGATCCAGGGCCGGGGGTCACTGAAGCTTTCTTT.

The CDR3 sequence: CASSLADREGSGYTF. CDR3 in DNA: TGTGCCAGCAGCTTAGCGGACAGGGAGGGATCTGGCTACACCTTC. The chain is built from TRBV7-9 and TRBJ1-2; 8 nucleotides align to TRBD1. CDR3 length equals 15 residues. The V and J ends lost 0 bases and 7 bases, in that order; junction bases with no gene match: 7. Germline V gives CDR1 SEHNR, CDR2 FQNEAQ (reference sequence).

This clone was recorded once. In nucleotides, the CDR3 is TGTGCCAGCATAGGCACTTACTACGAGCAGTACTTC. Translating gives CASIGTYYEQYF. The chain combines TRBV2 with TRBJ2-5; D is undetermined. The J call is uncertain, as TRBJ2-7 better fits the DNA end. The CDR3 contains 12 residues. Germline V gene lookup returns CDR1 SNHLY and CDR2 FYNNEI.

J is TRBJ2-7 and V is TRBV20-1; D uncertain. Trimming removed 7 bases at V and 0 bases at J, with 7 bases between. This CDR3 is built from 11 residues. Per germline, CDR1 DFQATT and CDR2 SNEGSKA (reference sequence). The CDR3 bases are TGCAGTGTTGGCCCCTCCTACGAGCAGTACTTC. Translation: CSVGPSYEQYF.

The rearrangement joins TRBV14 to TRBJ1-1; no firm D call. The CDR3 has 17 amino acids. Germline V gives CDR1 SGHDN, CDR2 FVKESK. V lost 7 bases, J lost 1 base, and 22 bases lay in between. CDR3 DNA: TGTGCCAGCACCCCCTTTTCGGGGAAGGGAAAGAACACTGAAGCTTTCTTT. As protein: CASTPFSGKGKNTEAFF. Complete variable domain (other parts from reference TRBV14 and TRBJ1-1): EAGVTQFPSHSVIEKGQTVTLRCDPISGHDNLYWYRRVMGKEIKFLLHFVKESKQDESGMPNNRFLAERTGGTYSTLKVQPAELEDSGVYFCASTPFSGKGKNTEAFFGQGTRLTVV.

This clone appeared a few times. The chain has TRBV7-6 and TRBJ1-1; D is ambiguous. Trimming stripped 3 bases from V and 3 bases from J, with 5 bases between. Germline V gene sequence: CDR1 SGHVS, CDR2 FNYEAQ. The CDR3 extends over 12 amino acids. The CDR3 DNA is TGTGCCAGCAGCTTTTCGGACACTGAAGCTTTCTTT. Translating it yields CASSFSDTEAFF.

V is TRBV28 and J is TRBJ1-2, with a weak D call TRBD1 (5 bases). The CDR3 spans 10 residues. Trimming took 9 bases from V and 5 from J, leaving 7 bases between them. The germline CDR1 and CDR2 sequences are MDHEN and SYDVKM. The CDR3 here is CARRQYGYTF. The CDR3 DNA sequence: TGTGCCAGAAGACAGTATGGCTACACCTTC.

This chain uses TRBV9 with TRBJ2-7; D might be TRBD1 (7 bases). CDR1 is SGDLS and CDR2 is YYNGEE in the germline V gene. The CDR3 covers 16 residues. Deletions cut 0 bases from V and 0 bases from J, with 13 bases between. This chain's CDR3 is CASSVGGAGGSYEQYF. The DNA for the CDR3 is TGTGCCAGCAGCGTAGGGGGGGCAGGGGGCTCCTACGAGCAGTACTTC. The full variable domain, in which reference TRBV9 and TRBJ2-7 provide the parts outside the CDR3, is DSGVTQTPKHLITATGQRVTLRCSPRSGDLSVYWYQQSLDQGLQFLIQYYNGEERAKGNILERFSAQQFPDLHSELNLSSLELGDSALYFCASSVGGAGGSYEQYFGPGTRLTVT.

The genes are TRBV29-1 and TRBJ2-1, with 7 bases matching TRBD1. Germline CDR1 is SQVTM and CDR2 is ANQGSEA. The CDR3 consists of 14 residues. V dropped 3 bases and J dropped 4; count of bases not matched to a gene: 6. The CDR3 here is CSVEGTALYNEQFF. The CDR3 nucleotides read TGCAGCGTTGAGGGGACAGCCCTGTACAATGAGCAGTTCTTC.